Listed below are T cell receptor beta chains from one sample, sequenced in a study of cytomegalovirus exposure and HLA in healthy donors. The repertoire was sequenced with immunoSEQ multiplex PCR; TCRdb's copy has only in-frame clones and lacks some. The table lists more than 65,000 clones, approximately 81% of them singletons. The sample taken for sequencing was PBMCs. These receptors were taken from a woman in her forties or fifties in good health and CMV-seropositive. Each CDR3 is given with its conserved first and last residue. The D gene is left open where the match is weak. The size entry is marked missing in some rows and otherwise reads once, few, many or a size class.

d_call	v_call	clone_size	j_call	cdr3_aa	cdr3_nt
.	TRBV7-7	.	TRBJ2-1	CASSSIEGPSYNEQFF	TGTGCTAGCAGCTCGATCGAGGGCCCCTCCTACAATGAGCAGTTCTTC
.	TRBV6-1	.	TRBJ1-2	CANSRDNYGYTF	TGTGCCAACTCCAGGGATAACTATGGCTACACCTTC
TRBD2	TRBV5-1	.	TRBJ2-2	CASSLAVLNTGELFF	TGCGCCAGCAGCCTAGCGGTTCTGAACACCGGGGAGCTGTTTTTT
TRBD1	TRBV5-6	few	TRBJ2-5	CASSLGPGTGGGETQYF	TGTGCCAGCAGCTTGGGACCCGGGACAGGGGGCGGAGAGACCCAGTACTTC
.	TRBV6-5	.	TRBJ2-7	CASNRGLGYEQYF	TGTGCCAGCAACCGGGGTCTAGGCTACGAGCAGTACTTC
TRBD1	TRBV18	.	TRBJ1-2	CASETGVSTNYGYTF	TGTGCCAGCGAGACAGGGGTCAGCACTAACTATGGCTACACCTTC
.	TRBV27	.	TRBJ2-3	CASSFRVMGTDTQYF	TGTGCCAGCAGTTTTCGGGTCATGGGCACAGATACGCAGTATTTT
TRBD1	TRBV6-5	once	TRBJ1-2	CASSRSGTVIYGYTF	TGTGCCAGCAGCCGCTCCGGGACAGTAATCTATGGCTACACCTTC
.	TRBV28	few	TRBJ1-5	CASGGQINQPQHF	TGTGCCAGCGGTGGACAAATCAATCAGCCCCAGCATTTT
TRBD2	TRBV28	few	TRBJ2-1	CASSSASLAGVWDNEQFF	TGTGCCAGCAGCTCCGCTTCCTTAGCGGGAGTTTGGGACAATGAGCAGTTCTTC
.	TRBV19	.	TRBJ1-5	CASRQTGYNQPQHF	TGTGCCAGTAGACAAACAGGCTACAATCAGCCCCAGCATTTT
.	TRBV29-1	.	TRBJ1-1	CSVLGEGTEAFF	TGCAGCGTATTAGGGGAGGGTACTGAAGCTTTCTTT
.	TRBV15	.	TRBJ2-7	CATGTNYEQYF	TGTGCCACCGGAACTAACTACGAGCAGTACTTC
.	TRBV15	.	TRBJ2-2	CATSRQGRFRPNTGELFF	TGTGCCACCAGCAGACAGGGTCGGTTCCGACCGAACACCGGGGAGCTGTTTTTT
TRBD1	TRBV5-1	once	TRBJ1-2	CASSPDRSNYGYTF	TGCGCCAGCAGCCCGGACAGGTCTAACTATGGCTACACCTTC
.	TRBV10-2	.	TRBJ1-5	CASRPGTYNQPQHF	TGCGCCAGCAGACCCGGGACTTACAATCAGCCCCAGCATTTT
TRBD2	TRBV9	.	TRBJ2-1	CASSVVGGTQGDEQFF	TGTGCCAGCAGCGTAGTGGGGGGGACCCAGGGAGATGAGCAGTTCTTC
TRBD2	TRBV6-5	.	TRBJ2-5	CASSPSPGGTETQYF	TGTGCCAGCAGCCCCTCCCCGGGGGGTACGGAGACCCAGTACTTC
TRBD1	TRBV27	.	TRBJ1-4	CASRFSGGYEKLFF	TGTGCCAGCAGGTTTTCAGGGGGGTACGAAAAACTGTTTTTT
.	TRBV6-4	.	TRBJ1-1	CASSDVNGEAFF	TGTGCCAGCAGTGACGTAAACGGTGAAGCTTTCTTT
TRBD2	TRBV6-5	.	TRBJ2-7	CASRPSGSSYEQYF	TGTGCCAGCAGACCTAGCGGATCATCCTACGAGCAGTACTTC
TRBD1	TRBV19	.	TRBJ1-2	CASSTGGAYYGYTF	TGTGCCAGTAGTACAGGGGGCGCTTATTATGGCTACACCTTC
TRBD2	TRBV7-9	few	TRBJ2-5	CASSKGAGGSETQYF	TGTGCCAGCAGCAAGGGAGCGGGAGGGTCGGAGACCCAGTACTTC
TRBD2	TRBV30	.	TRBJ2-3	CAWSVLAGVGTQYF	TGTGCCTGGAGTGTACTAGCGGGAGTGGGAACGCAGTATTTT
TRBD2	TRBV14	.	TRBJ2-1	CASSQGTSGTEQFF	TGTGCCAGCAGCCAAGGGACTAGCGGGACTGAGCAGTTCTTC
.	TRBV5-6	.	TRBJ2-7	CASSSGRVAYEQYF	TGTGCCAGCAGCTCCGGGCGGGTCGCCTACGAGCAGTACTTC
TRBD2	TRBV5-1	.	TRBJ2-7	CASSLTSGRTYEQYF	TGCGCCAGCAGCTTGACTAGCGGGAGGACCTACGAGCAGTACTTC
.	TRBV15	.	TRBJ2-7	CATSRALAAYEQYF	TGTGCCACCAGCAGAGCGTTGGCAGCCTACGAGCAGTACTTC
.	TRBV2	.	TRBJ1-1	CASSEEAVNTEAFF	TGTGCCAGCAGTGAAGAAGCCGTGAACACTGAAGCTTTCTTT
TRBD1	TRBV29-1	.	TRBJ2-1	CSVEDAGRQGAHNEQFF	TGCAGCGTTGAAGATGCCGGACGACAGGGGGCCCACAATGAGCAGTTCTTC
TRBD2	TRBV4-1	.	TRBJ2-1	CASSQSISGDYNEQFF	TGCGCCAGCAGCCAATCCATCAGCGGGGATTACAATGAGCAGTTCTTC
.	TRBV5-4	.	TRBJ2-2	CASSGRGSGELFF	TGTGCCAGCAGCGGCAGGGGTTCCGGGGAGCTGTTTTTT
.	TRBV28	.	TRBJ2-5	CASSNPKTGETQYF	TGTGCCAGCAGTAACCCTAAGACAGGAGAGACCCAGTACTTC
TRBD2	TRBV5-1	.	TRBJ2-1	CASSGVGRAVNEQFF	TGCGCCAGTTCTGGAGTCGGGAGGGCCGTCAATGAGCAGTTCTTC
.	TRBV6-6	.	TRBJ2-7	CASTPGGRKGTYEQYF	TGTGCCAGCACCCCCGGGGGGCGTAAAGGAACCTACGAGCAGTACTTC
.	TRBV15	.	TRBJ1-5	CATRMGFGYNQPQRF	TGTGCCACCAGGATGGGTTTCGGTTATAATCAGCCCCAGCGTTTT
.	TRBV9	.	TRBJ2-7	CTSSVAAGGRYEQYF	TGTACCAGCAGCGTAGCGGCAGGGGGAAGGTACGAGCAGTACTTC
.	TRBV5-6	.	TRBJ2-1	CASSRRSLSSYNEQFF	TGTGCCAGCAGCCGTCGGTCCCTGAGCTCCTACAATGAGCAGTTCTTC
.	TRBV5-4	few	TRBJ2-7	CASSFAGAAYEQYF	TGTGCCAGCAGCTTCGCAGGGGCGGCGTACGAGCAGTACTTC
.	TRBV27	.	TRBJ2-1	CASSPLASWEQFF	TGTGCCAGCAGCCCGCTAGCTTCGTGGGAGCAGTTCTTC
TRBD2	TRBV11-2	few	TRBJ2-3	CASGRDGTDTQYF	TGTGCCAGCGGGAGGGACGGCACAGATACGCAGTATTTT
TRBD1	TRBV6-1	many	TRBJ1-4	CASSGGQGTILFF	TGTGCCAGCAGTGGGGGACAGGGAACTATTCTGTTTTTT
TRBD1	TRBV9	.	TRBJ2-3	CASSEGQEDTDTQYF	TGTGCCAGCAGCGAGGGACAGGAGGACACAGATACGCAGTATTTT
.	TRBV15	.	TRBJ2-5	CATSSITGIPSRTQYF	TGTGCCACCAGCAGTATTACAGGGATTCCATCTCGGACCCAGTACTTC
.	TRBV5-1	few	TRBJ1-1	CASSLQGSPGDTEAFF	TGCGCCAGCAGCTTACAGGGAAGCCCCGGGGACACTGAAGCTTTCTTT
.	TRBV19	few	TRBJ1-5	CASSIDGGSTRGQPQHF	TGTGCCAGTAGTATAGACGGGGGAAGTACGAGGGGACAGCCCCAGCATTTT
.	TRBV10-3	.	TRBJ1-1	CAISEGQENTEAFF	TGTGCCATCAGTGAGGGGCAGGAAAACACTGAAGCTTTCTTT
.	TRBV10-2	.	TRBJ2-1	CATESGFSYNEQFF	TGCGCCACCGAAAGCGGGTTCTCCTACAATGAGCAGTTCTTC
TRBD1	TRBV6-1	.	TRBJ1-1	CAGSTGIFTEAFF	TGTGCCGGGTCGACAGGGATCTTCACTGAAGCTTTCTTT
.	TRBV4-2	.	TRBJ1-1	CASSQDHSGGRFVAFF	TGTGCCAGCAGCCAAGATCATTCCGGGGGGCGCTTTGTGGCTTTCTTT
.	TRBV11-3	.	TRBJ2-6	CASTQVGASGANVLTF	TGTGCCAGCACCCAGGTTGGGGCGTCTGGGGCCAACGTCCTGACTTTC
.	TRBV30	.	TRBJ1-5	CAWSLGQWSNQPQHF	TGTGCCTGGAGTCTCGGACAGTGGAGCAATCAGCCCCAGCATTTT
TRBD2	TRBV11-3	.	TRBJ2-1	CASSRGTSGSRYEQFF	TGTGCCAGCAGTCGAGGGACTAGCGGGAGTAGGTATGAGCAGTTCTTC
.	TRBV6-4	.	TRBJ2-2	CASSDDGEAPTGELFF	TGTGCCAGCAGTGACGATGGGGAGGCTCCCACCGGGGAGCTGTTTTTT
.	TRBV7-9	.	TRBJ2-4	CASSLATGRGNIQYF	TGTGCCAGCAGCTTAGCGACGGGGAGGGGGAACATTCAGTACTTC